The next 5 T cell receptor beta chains were all read from a single sample in a study of control samples from healthy donors and cancer patients. Generated by immunoSEQ multiplex PCR, the TCRdb table keeps only in-frame clones and is missing some. Among some 100,000 clones listed, just over 85% were seen once. Sample: blood. These receptor sequences come from a man aged 25 to 40 in good health.

The J gene is TRBJ2-1, the V gene TRBV28; 7 positions agree with TRBD2. CDR1 and CDR2 (germline): MDHEN, SYDVKM. Unmatched junction bases numbered 12, after V lost 6 bases and J lost 4 bases. The CDR3 is 16 residues long. This chain's CDR3 is CASSLGLGDRYNEQFF. The CDR3 nucleotides read TGTGCCAGCAGCCTTGGACTAGGGGACCGGTACAATGAGCAGTTCTTC.

As regards this clone: A junction boundary mismatches the germline segment, possibly from a read error. The genes are TRBV25-1 and TRBJ1-2; D is unresolved. Germline loops: CDR1 MGHDK, CDR2 SYGVNS. This CDR3 contains 11 residues. The CDR3 sequence: CANSREAGYTF. The CDR3 DNA is TGTGCCAACAGTAGGGAAGCTGGCTACACCTTC.

The chain is built from TRBV28 and TRBJ2-3, with D perhaps given as TRBD1 or TRBD2 (5 bases each). Germline V lookup: CDR1 MDHEN, CDR2 SYDVKM. The CDR3 consists of 15 residues. The V gene lost 5 bases and the J gene lost 6 bases, with 18 bases spanning the gap. CDR3: CASSPNYGAEDTQYF. The CDR3 DNA is TGTGCCAGCAGTCCCAACTACGGGGCTGAGGATACGCAGTATTTT.

The chain recombines TRBV19 with TRBJ1-5; D not certain. The CDR3 covers 15 residues. Trimming removed 6 bases from V and 2 bases from J, with 14 bases in between. Looked up from germline, CDR1 is LNHDA and CDR2 is SQIVND (reference sequence). CDR3 sequence (DNA): TGTGCCAGTAGACAGACACGTCCGGGCAATCAGCCCCAGCATTTT. This sequence encodes CASRQTRPGNQPQHF.

This clone was counted a single time. The rearrangement joins TRBV6-5 to TRBJ2-1; D is unresolved. The germline V gene encodes CDR1 MNHEY and CDR2 SVGAGI. The CDR3 loop spans 13 amino acids. Between the trimmed V and J ends, which lost 0 bases and 7 bases, there was a span of 7 bases. The CDR3: CASSYSIRNEQFF. CDR3 coding DNA: TGTGCCAGCAGTTACTCGATTCGTAATGAGCAGTTCTTC.